Below are 17 T cell receptor beta chains sequenced from a single sample in a study of T-cell reconstitution after alpha-beta-depleted transplantation in children. TCRbeta library construction was performed incorporating unique molecular identifiers. TCRdb analysed the PCR reads with MiXCR anew, one entry per CDR3 protein. Of about 540,000 distinct CDR3 sequences in the sample, 15% to 20% were seen once. The sequences come from PBMCs from the stem cell graft donor, collected from the stem cell graft. All receptors derive from a human donor who donated a stem cell graft to a child with acute lymphoblastic leukemia.

This clonotype was observed a few times. The chain combines TRBV13 with TRBJ2-3; 11 bases match TRBD2. The germline V gene encodes CDR1 PRHDT and CDR2 FYEKMQ (reference sequence). The CDR3 is 16 residues long. After removal of 5 bases from V and 3 bases from J, the junction contained 7 bases not matched to a gene. The CDR3 DNA is TGTGCCAGCAGCGTAACTAGCGGGAGAGTAACAGATACGCAGTATTTT. This encodes CASSVTSGRVTDTQYF.

This clonotype was observed a single time. The chain couples TRBV11-2 to TRBJ2-1; D unresolved. Trimming pared 1 base from V and 7 bases from J, leaving 17 bases between. Germline V lookup: CDR1 SGHAT, CDR2 FQNNGV. This CDR3 region has 16 residues. CDR3 in amino acids: CASSLGALAIRNEQFF. CDR3 DNA: TGTGCCAGCAGCTTAGGGGCCCTGGCTATTAGGAATGAGCAGTTCTTC.

This clonotype was observed a handful of times. V is TRBV20-1 and J is TRBJ2-3, with 7 bases matching TRBD2. V lost 4 bases and J lost 4; bases outside the gene matches: 14. The germline gives CDR1 DFQATT, CDR2 SNEGSKA (reference sequence). The CDR3 contains 16 residues. The CDR3, as DNA: TGCAGTGCTACCTGGGCTGGGCGCGGGAGCGCAGATACGCAGTATTTT. Its protein is CSATWAGRGSADTQYF.

This clonotype was counted a few times. J is TRBJ1-2 and V is TRBV5-1; possible D gene TRBD1, 6 bases. CDR3 size: 18 residues. Germline V gene data show CDR1 as SGHRS and CDR2 as YFSETQ. Trimming stripped 5 bases from V and 4 bases from J, with 27 bases between. In DNA, the CDR3 is TGCGCCAGCAGTTTCGGGGTAGAAACAGGGAGCGTTGTCTATGGCTACACCTTC. It encodes CASSFGVETGSVVYGYTF.

This clonotype was seen once. The rearrangement joins TRBV6-1 to TRBJ2-4; D is possibly TRBD1 (5 bases). Trimming took off 6 bases at V and 9 bases at J, with 24 bases between the two ends. Germline V gene sequence: CDR1 MNHNS, CDR2 SASEGT. The CDR3 extends over 16 amino acids. The CDR3 DNA reads as TGTGCCAGCAGCTCCACGCCGCCAGACAGCGTAGGCATTCAGTACTTC. This encodes CASSSTPPDSVGIQYF.

This clonotype showed up just a few times. The chain carries TRBV9 and TRBJ2-1; D is unclear. The CDR3 spans 14 residues. The V end lost 0 bases, the J end lost 5 bases, and 9 bases lay between the germline ends. The germline CDR1 and CDR2 sequences are SGDLS and YYNGEE. CDR3 sequence reads: CASSVDLGNNEQFF. In nucleotides, the CDR3 is TGTGCCAGCAGCGTAGACCTGGGCAACAATGAGCAGTTCTTC.

There are a few counts of this clonotype. This chain joins TRBV21-1 and TRBJ2-7; TRBD2 was called by the table and not checked on the DNA. TRBV21-1 is annotated as a pseudogene. The CDR3 length is 17 residues. Written as DNA, the CDR3 is TGTGCCAGCAGCAATATCGGGGCGGGCCTTTCTTCCTACGAGCAGTACTTC. Its translation is CASSNIGAGLSSYEQYF.

The chain uses TRBV30 and TRBJ1-1; D may be TRBD1 (6 bases). V was shortened by 2 bases and J by 4 bases, with 17 bases between the two germline ends. Germline loops: CDR1 GTSNPN, CDR2 SVGIG (reference sequence). The CDR3 extends over 15 amino acids. The CDR3 bases are TGTGCCTGGAGTCCCGGGACACTCACGGGCACTGAAGCTTTCTTT. This gives the protein CAWSPGTLTGTEAFF.

This clonotype was observed many times. V usage is TRBV20-1 and J usage is TRBJ2-1, with TRBD2 identical over 11 bases. In germline, CDR1 is DFQATT, CDR2 SNEGSKA (reference sequence). The CDR3 totals 20 residues. J was trimmed by 10 bases and V by 2 bases; bases with no gene match: 25. The CDR3 here is CSARRFRLAGGQGNPIEQFF. CDR3 nucleotide sequence: TGCAGTGCTAGAAGGTTTCGGCTAGCGGGAGGTCAAGGAAATCCGATCGAGCAGTTCTTC.

CDR3 sequence: CASSVDGLATDTQYF. In DNA form, the CDR3 reads TGTGCCAGCAGCGTAGATGGACTAGCGACAGATACGCAGTATTTT. This rearrangement joins TRBV9 to TRBJ2-3; 9 bases align to TRBD2. Trimming cost V 0 bases and J 3 bases; bases outside gene matches: 2. CDR3 length equals 15 residues. CDR1 and CDR2 (germline): SGDLS, YYNGEE.

This clonotype was detected a few times. The chain carries TRBV5-1 and TRBJ1-1; D is perhaps TRBD1 (5 bases). CDR1 SGHRS and CDR2 YFSETQ come from the germline V gene. V gave up 5 bases and J gave up 0 bases, with 11 bases separating them. The CDR3 is made up of 14 amino acids. This chain's CDR3 is CASRGTPLNTEAFF. The CDR3 DNA follows: TGCGCCAGCAGGGGGACGCCACTGAACACTGAAGCTTTCTTT.

V is TRBV12-3 or TRBV12-4 and J is TRBJ1-4; D is possibly TRBD1 (6 bases). Trimming removed 9 bases at V and 4 bases at J, with 18 bases between. The CDR3 is 15 amino acids. CDR3 DNA sequence: TGTGCCAGTACAACGGGGGGGGCTCTTAATGAAAAACTGTTTTTT. Amino acid sequence: CASTTGGALNEKLFF.

This clonotype has only a few counts. The chain recombines TRBV19 with TRBJ2-5; possibly TRBD1 or TRBD2 for D (5 bases each). Per germline, CDR1 LNHDA and CDR2 SQIVND (reference sequence). This CDR3 is 16 amino acids long. Trimming took off 3 bases at V and 5 bases at J, with 19 bases between the two ends. The CDR3 coding sequence is TGTGCCAGTAGTATGGGAACAGGAGCGGAACCTGAGACCCAGTACTTC. This sequence encodes CASSMGTGAEPETQYF.

This clonotype was counted at least ten times. This chain links TRBV20-1 with TRBJ2-2, with 8 bases matching TRBD1. CDR3 size: 15 residues. CDR1 and CDR2 from the germline V gene are DFQATT and SNEGSKA (reference sequence). V was pared by 2 bases and J by 3 bases, with 5 bases of the junction left unmatched. DNA of the CDR3: TGCAGTGCTAGACTTGGACAGGGTGACACCGGGGAGCTGTTTTTT. Protein: CSARLGQGDTGELFF.

This clonotype was seen a handful of times. V is TRBV5-1 and J is TRBJ2-1; no clear D gene. CDR1 and CDR2 (germline): SGHRS, YFSETQ. This CDR3 comprises 16 residues. With 2 bases removed from V and 1 base from J, the gap between germline ends came to 13 bases. The CDR3 sequence is CASSLERASSYNEQFF. DNA of the CDR3: TGCGCCAGCAGCTTAGAGCGAGCGAGTTCCTACAATGAGCAGTTCTTC.

CDR3 nucleotide sequence: TGTGCCAGCAGTCTCCAGTCGGGCGGCTCCTATAATTCACCCCTCCACTTT. This encodes CASSLQSGGSYNSPLHF. V gene TRBV27 combines with J gene TRBJ1-6; D unclear. From germline, CDR1 is MNHEY and CDR2 SMNVEV (reference sequence). The CDR3 is made up of 17 amino acids. V dropped 5 bases and J dropped 0 bases, with 14 bases sitting between them.

The J gene is TRBJ2-3, the V gene TRBV20-1, with 14 bases identical to TRBD2. Germline-derived CDR1 and CDR2 are DFQATT and SNEGSKA (reference sequence). Trimming at V came to 6 bases and at J to 7 bases, leaving 9 bases not matched to a gene. This CDR3 is built from 15 residues. The CDR3, as DNA: TGCAGTGCAACGGGACTAGCGGGAGTGGGAAATACGCAGTATTTT. Protein product: CSATGLAGVGNTQYF.